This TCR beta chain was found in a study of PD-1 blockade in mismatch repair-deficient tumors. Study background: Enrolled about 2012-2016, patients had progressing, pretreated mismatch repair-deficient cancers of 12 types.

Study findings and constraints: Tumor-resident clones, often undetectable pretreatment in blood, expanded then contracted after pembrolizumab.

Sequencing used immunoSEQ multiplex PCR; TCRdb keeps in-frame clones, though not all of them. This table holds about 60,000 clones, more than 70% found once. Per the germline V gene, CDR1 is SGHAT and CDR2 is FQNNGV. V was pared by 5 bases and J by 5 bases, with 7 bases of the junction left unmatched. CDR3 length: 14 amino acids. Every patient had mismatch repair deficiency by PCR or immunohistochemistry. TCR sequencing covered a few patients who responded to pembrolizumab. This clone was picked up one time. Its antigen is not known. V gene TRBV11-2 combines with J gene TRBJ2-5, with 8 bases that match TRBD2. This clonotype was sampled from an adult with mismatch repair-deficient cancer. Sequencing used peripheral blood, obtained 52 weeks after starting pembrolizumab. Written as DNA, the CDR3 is TGTGCCAGCAGCCAGCGGGAGAGCGAGGAGACCCAGTACTTC. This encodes CASSQRESEETQYF.